This entry is about one T cell receptor beta chain. Its specificity is unknown. Time point of the sample: cycle 4 day 1 (C4D1), after about 6 weeks of nivolumab. Every one of the patients relapsed after autologous stem cell transplantation (brentuximab vedotin exposure was variable). This sample is part of a study of PD-1 blockade in classical Hodgkin lymphoma. Notes on the study in general: Patients who initiated nivolumab within 1 year of ASCT were excluded.

V lost 1 base, J lost 0 bases, and 9 bases lay in between. The CDR3 consists of 16 residues. The germline gives CDR1 SGHAT, CDR2 FQNNGV. Clones were read by immunoSEQ multiplex PCR, and TCRdb kept only the in-frame ones, dropping some. The sample consists of approximately 20,000 clones, 80% of them appearing once. This clonotype originated in a human donor with classical Hodgkin lymphoma. The sequences come from peripheral blood mononuclear cells (PBMCs), collected before the fourth cycle of nivolumab. The chain links TRBV11-2 to TRBJ1-4; D remains ambiguous. DNA for the CDR3: TGTGCCAGCAGCTTAGGGCCGGACTCAACTAATGAAAAACTGTTTTTT. This codes for CASSLGPDSTNEKLFF.